This paragraph covers one T cell receptor beta chain sequence. Its antigen remains unidentified. CDR3 length equals 14 residues. Looked up from germline, CDR1 is MGHRA and CDR2 is YSYEKL. V shed 3 bases and J shed 3 bases, with 12 bases lying between them. The source of the sample is a study of T cell responses to AZD1222 COVID-19 vaccine. Study-level results: Distributed over spike, vaccine-associated CD4 TCRs predominated at 160-218 and 743-854.

Profiling relied on immunoSEQ multiplex PCR, and the TCRdb table lists in-frame clones only, not all of them. Of about 140,000 clones listed, around nine tenths are singletons. The V gene is TRBV4-1, the J gene TRBJ2-7; D not certain. The sequence was obtained from an adult in good health. Sequenced here: peripheral blood, sampled on day 0 of AZD1222 vaccination. Written as DNA, the CDR3 is TGCGCCAGCAGCCAGCCAGGACGGGTCTACGAGCAGTACTTC. Translated: CASSQPGRVYEQYF.